This T cell receptor beta chain was obtained from a study of cytomegalovirus exposure and HLA in healthy donors. Overall study findings and caveats: Trimming of TCR beta V- and J-genes showed a link, identified in a later analysis, to a missense DCLRE1C variant.

Primers: 60 Vbeta forward and 13 Jbeta reverse. The assay was immunoSEQ multiplex PCR, and TCRdb's table has in-frame clones only and misses some. This sample carries some 240,000 clones, around 90% of them seen once, and the ten largest clones take approximately 1.5%. With respect to this clone: The antigen remains unidentified.

Healthy individuals who donated bone marrow served as the donors. The receptor's source is a girl aged 2 to 10 in good health and CMV-seronegative. Material for sequencing was PBMCs.

The CDR3 sequence: CASSPTGGLRGYTF. The CDR3 nucleotides are TGTGCCAGCAGCCCCACGGGAGGGCTTCGAGGCTACACCTTC. The chain recombines TRBV6-5 with TRBJ1-2; D call uncertain. This CDR3 comprises 14 residues. CDR1 MNHEY and CDR2 SVGAGI come from the germline V gene. V was cut by 6 bases and J by 8 bases, with 19 bases left in between.